Listed below are T cell receptor beta chains from one sample, sequenced in a study of blood T cell repertoires in COVID-19. Here immunoSEQ multiplex PCR was the method, and the copy in TCRdb shows in-frame clones only, minus some. The table shows around 300,000 clones, with 90% occurring only once. The material sequenced was peripheral blood. These receptors were collected from a woman aged 25 to 45 with COVID-19, enrolled during active disease. CDR3s include the opening cysteine and the closing phenylalanine or tryptophan. D genes are given only for firm matches. Some rows mark clone size as missing; the rest say once, few, many or name a class of expanded clone.

v_gene: TRBV9
abundance: -
j_gene: TRBJ2-1
d_gene: TRBD2
CDR3aa: CASSVAVAGIDNEQFF
CDR3nt: TGTGCCAGCAGCGTAGCAGTAGCGGGAATCGACAATGAGCAGTTCTTC

v_gene: TRBV28
abundance: few
j_gene: TRBJ1-6
d_gene: -
CDR3aa: CASSLRTASEPLHF
CDR3nt: TGTGCCAGCAGTTTAAGGACAGCCTCCGAACCCCTCCACTTT

v_gene: TRBV28
abundance: -
j_gene: TRBJ1-5
d_gene: -
CDR3aa: CASTPVGGDQPQHF
CDR3nt: TGTGCCAGCACCCCGGTCGGGGGAGATCAGCCCCAGCATTTT

v_gene: TRBV9
abundance: -
j_gene: TRBJ2-3
d_gene: -
CDR3aa: CASSVGASVIDTQYF
CDR3nt: TGTGCCAGCAGCGTAGGTGCTAGCGTAATAGATACGCAGTATTTT

v_gene: TRBV7-9
abundance: -
j_gene: TRBJ2-4
d_gene: -
CDR3aa: CASSQPAAKNIQYF
CDR3nt: TGTGCCAGCAGCCAGCCAGCGGCCAAAAACATTCAGTACTTC

v_gene: TRBV5-6
abundance: -
j_gene: TRBJ1-5
d_gene: -
CDR3aa: CASSLGAGGAGQPQHF
CDR3nt: TGTGCCAGCAGCTTGGGTGCGGGGGGCGCGGGTCAGCCCCAGCATTTT

v_gene: TRBV6-5
abundance: -
j_gene: TRBJ1-1
d_gene: TRBD1
CDR3aa: CASRQGADTEAFF
CDR3nt: TGTGCCAGCAGACAGGGGGCGGACACTGAAGCTTTCTTT

v_gene: TRBV19
abundance: -
j_gene: TRBJ1-6
d_gene: -
CDR3aa: CASSSSGTNNSPLHF
CDR3nt: TGTGCCAGTTCCTCTTCCGGGACAAATAATTCACCCCTCCACTTT

v_gene: TRBV5-1
abundance: -
j_gene: TRBJ1-1
d_gene: -
CDR3aa: CASRRGSLETEAFF
CDR3nt: TGCGCCAGCAGACGGGGGAGCCTGGAGACTGAAGCTTTCTTT

v_gene: TRBV20-1
abundance: -
j_gene: TRBJ2-1
d_gene: TRBD2
CDR3aa: CSASLTSGLGNEQFF
CDR3nt: TGCAGTGCTAGTTTGACTAGCGGTTTGGGGAATGAGCAGTTCTTC

v_gene: TRBV5-4
abundance: -
j_gene: TRBJ2-2
d_gene: -
CDR3aa: CASSSAQVNTGELFF
CDR3nt: TGTGCCAGCAGCTCGGCTCAGGTGAACACCGGGGAGCTGTTTTTT

v_gene: TRBV6-5
abundance: -
j_gene: TRBJ2-2
d_gene: -
CDR3aa: CASSYRGNPGELFF
CDR3nt: TGTGCCAGCAGTTACAGGGGGAACCCCGGGGAGCTGTTTTTT

v_gene: TRBV9
abundance: -
j_gene: TRBJ2-7
d_gene: TRBD1
CDR3aa: CASSIGQGLGYEQYF
CDR3nt: TGTGCCAGCAGCATCGGACAGGGACTGGGGTACGAGCAGTACTTC

v_gene: TRBV2
abundance: -
j_gene: TRBJ2-3
d_gene: -
CDR3aa: CASSREGPDTQYF
CDR3nt: TGTGCCAGCAGTCGAGAGGGTCCAGATACGCAGTATTTT

v_gene: TRBV7-2
abundance: -
j_gene: TRBJ1-5
d_gene: -
CDR3aa: CASSLENYSNQPQHF
CDR3nt: TGTGCCAGCAGCTTGGAAAACTATAGCAATCAGCCCCAGCATTTT

v_gene: TRBV19
abundance: -
j_gene: TRBJ1-5
d_gene: -
CDR3aa: CASSVRRSSNQPQHF
CDR3nt: TGTGCCAGTAGTGTCCGTCGGAGTAGCAATCAGCCCCAGCATTTT

v_gene: TRBV10-3
abundance: -
j_gene: TRBJ2-7
d_gene: -
CDR3aa: CAISERQRQSPDEQYF
CDR3nt: TGTGCCATCAGTGAACGGCAGCGGCAATCCCCGGACGAGCAGTACTTC

v_gene: TRBV30
abundance: -
j_gene: TRBJ1-2
d_gene: TRBD1
CDR3aa: CAWSREGADYGYTF
CDR3nt: TGTGCCTGGAGTCGAGAGGGGGCGGACTATGGCTACACCTTC

v_gene: TRBV7-3
abundance: -
j_gene: TRBJ2-7
d_gene: TRBD2
CDR3aa: CASSLTRTSGSDEQYF
CDR3nt: TGTGCCAGCAGCTTAACTCGGACTAGCGGGAGTGACGAGCAGTACTTC

v_gene: TRBV7-9
abundance: -
j_gene: TRBJ2-7
d_gene: TRBD1
CDR3aa: CASSRDRVEQYF
CDR3nt: TGTGCCAGCAGCCGGGACAGGGTAGAGCAGTACTTC

v_gene: TRBV7-3
abundance: -
j_gene: TRBJ1-5
d_gene: -
CDR3aa: CASSLPPWGKGDNQPQHF
CDR3nt: TGTGCCAGCAGCTTACCCCCTTGGGGGAAGGGGGATAATCAGCCCCAGCATTTT

v_gene: TRBV14
abundance: -
j_gene: TRBJ2-7
d_gene: TRBD1
CDR3aa: CASSRLQGTGRREQYF
CDR3nt: TGTGCCAGCAGCCGCCTACAGGGGACAGGGCGTCGGGAGCAGTACTTC

v_gene: TRBV5-6
abundance: -
j_gene: TRBJ2-7
d_gene: TRBD1
CDR3aa: CASRGQGVSYEQYF
CDR3nt: TGTGCCAGCAGGGGACAGGGGGTGTCCTACGAGCAGTACTTC

v_gene: TRBV5-6
abundance: once
j_gene: TRBJ2-3
d_gene: TRBD1
CDR3aa: CASSLLQQGLTDTQYF
CDR3nt: TGTGCCAGCAGCCTTTTACAACAGGGGTTGACAGATACGCAGTATTTT

v_gene: TRBV5-5
abundance: -
j_gene: TRBJ1-4
d_gene: -
CDR3aa: CASSLNSLNEKLFF
CDR3nt: TGTGCCAGCAGCTTGAACAGCCTTAATGAAAAACTGTTTTTT

v_gene: TRBV10-1
abundance: -
j_gene: TRBJ2-1
d_gene: -
CDR3aa: CASSDLGVGNEQFF
CDR3nt: TGCGCCAGCAGTGACCTAGGTGTAGGCAATGAGCAGTTCTTC

v_gene: TRBV2
abundance: -
j_gene: TRBJ2-6
d_gene: -
CDR3aa: CASSKNPTGSGANVLTF
CDR3nt: TGTGCCAGCAGTAAAAATCCTACAGGCTCTGGGGCCAACGTCCTGACTTTC

v_gene: TRBV4-1
abundance: -
j_gene: TRBJ1-4
d_gene: TRBD1
CDR3aa: CASRPGQGTEKLFF
CDR3nt: TGCGCCAGCAGACCGGGACAGGGAACGGAAAAACTGTTTTTT

v_gene: TRBV5-1
abundance: -
j_gene: TRBJ1-1
d_gene: TRBD1
CDR3aa: CASSPRQGMNTEAFF
CDR3nt: TGCGCCAGCAGCCCCCGACAGGGAATGAACACTGAAGCTTTCTTT

v_gene: TRBV4-1
abundance: -
j_gene: TRBJ1-6
d_gene: -
CDR3aa: CASSPTAVRSSGSPLHF
CDR3nt: TGCGCCAGCAGCCCCACAGCGGTAAGGTCCTCCGGTTCACCCCTCCACTTT

v_gene: TRBV24-1
abundance: -
j_gene: TRBJ2-2
d_gene: TRBD2
CDR3aa: CATSRSRGYSGELFF
CDR3nt: TGTGCCACCAGTCGCTCGCGGGGGTACTCCGGGGAGCTGTTTTTT

v_gene: TRBV25-1
abundance: -
j_gene: TRBJ2-3
d_gene: TRBD1
CDR3aa: CATKTGGTDTQYF
CDR3nt: TGTGCCACCAAAACAGGGGGCACAGATACGCAGTATTTT

v_gene: TRBV7-2
abundance: -
j_gene: TRBJ2-2
d_gene: -
CDR3aa: CASSSSGDTGELFF
CDR3nt: TGTGCCAGCAGCTCCTCGGGAGACACCGGGGAGCTGTTTTTT

v_gene: TRBV6-5
abundance: -
j_gene: TRBJ1-2
d_gene: TRBD1
CDR3aa: CASSSRDRGFGGYTF
CDR3nt: TGTGCCAGCAGTTCTCGGGACAGGGGGTTTGGTGGCTACACCTTC

v_gene: TRBV6-5
abundance: -
j_gene: TRBJ2-7
d_gene: TRBD1
CDR3aa: CASSYRDRGEYEQYF
CDR3nt: TGTGCCAGCAGTTACCGGGACAGGGGGGAATACGAGCAGTACTTC

v_gene: TRBV19
abundance: -
j_gene: TRBJ1-1
d_gene: TRBD1
CDR3aa: CASSKRPGTGNTEAFF
CDR3nt: TGTGCCAGTAGTAAACGTCCCGGGACAGGGAACACTGAAGCTTTCTTT

v_gene: TRBV7-9
abundance: -
j_gene: TRBJ2-7
d_gene: -
CDR3aa: CASSLTGIDEQYF
CDR3nt: TGTGCCAGCAGCTTAACAGGGATCGACGAGCAGTACTTC

v_gene: TRBV7-8
abundance: -
j_gene: TRBJ2-5
d_gene: TRBD1
CDR3aa: CASSPTGGLKTQYF
CDR3nt: TGTGCCAGCAGCCCGACAGGGGGCTTGAAGACCCAGTACTTC

v_gene: TRBV21-1
abundance: -
j_gene: TRBJ2-2
d_gene: -
CDR3aa: CASSLYREGTGELFF
CDR3nt: TGTGCCAGCAGCCTTTACAGAGAAGGTACCGGGGAGCTGTTTTTT

v_gene: TRBV4-3
abundance: few
j_gene: TRBJ2-3
d_gene: TRBD2
CDR3aa: CASSQDRAGGLADTQYF
CDR3nt: TGCGCCAGCAGCCAAGATAGAGCGGGAGGGCTGGCAGATACGCAGTATTTT

v_gene: TRBV11-2
abundance: -
j_gene: TRBJ1-2
d_gene: -
CDR3aa: CASSLDLRSNYGYTF
CDR3nt: TGTGCCAGCAGCTTAGATCTTCGTTCTAACTATGGCTACACCTTC

v_gene: TRBV7-2
abundance: -
j_gene: TRBJ2-1
d_gene: -
CDR3aa: CASSNDRRDEQFF
CDR3nt: TGTGCCAGCAGCAACGACAGGAGAGATGAGCAGTTCTTC

v_gene: TRBV2
abundance: -
j_gene: TRBJ1-5
d_gene: TRBD1
CDR3aa: CASRGDRESQPQHF
CDR3nt: TGTGCCAGCAGGGGGGACAGGGAGAGTCAGCCCCAGCATTTT

v_gene: TRBV21-1
abundance: -
j_gene: TRBJ2-2
d_gene: -
CDR3aa: CASSKVAGVGQENTGELFF
CDR3nt: TGTGCCAGCAGCAAAGTCGCGGGAGTGGGACAGGAGAACACCGGGGAGCTGTTTTTT

v_gene: TRBV5-6
abundance: -
j_gene: TRBJ2-7
d_gene: TRBD1
CDR3aa: CASSSRTRLGGTGLGEQYF
CDR3nt: TGTGCCAGCAGCTCGAGGACCCGGCTTGGAGGGACAGGGCTAGGCGAGCAGTACTTC

v_gene: TRBV5-1
abundance: -
j_gene: TRBJ1-1
d_gene: -
CDR3aa: CASSLGSTEAFF
CDR3nt: TGCGCCAGCAGCCTCGGGAGCACTGAAGCTTTCTTT

v_gene: TRBV5-1
abundance: -
j_gene: TRBJ2-7
d_gene: -
CDR3aa: CATSPEGGNYEQYF
CDR3nt: TGCGCCACCTCTCCCGAGGGGGGGAATTATGAGCAGTACTTC

v_gene: TRBV28
abundance: once
j_gene: TRBJ1-2
d_gene: TRBD1
CDR3aa: CASSLSDRVYGYTF
CDR3nt: TGTGCCAGCAGTTTATCCGACAGGGTCTATGGCTACACCTTC